These 17 T cell receptor beta chains share one sample of origin, sequenced in a study of cytomegalovirus exposure and HLA in healthy donors. Generated by immunoSEQ multiplex PCR, the TCRdb table keeps only in-frame clones and is missing some. The profile covers roughly 50,000 clones, with 93% appearing a single time and about 1.8% taken by the ten largest. The sequencing input was PBMCs. The receptors shown here come from a woman aged 18-30 years in good health and CMV-seropositive.

This clone was found a few times. The J gene is TRBJ2-7, the V gene TRBV4-1; 9 positions agree with TRBD2. Trimming cost V 4 bases and J 0 bases; bases outside gene matches: 7. There are 16 residues in the CDR3. The germline CDR1 and CDR2 sequences are MGHRA and YSYEKL. The CDR3 nucleotides are TGCGCCAGCAGCCCTCAGACTAGCGGTAGCTCCTACGAGCAGTACTTC. Its protein product is CASSPQTSGSSYEQYF.

This sequence joins TRBV18 and TRBJ1-2, with TRBD1 matching 9 bases. The germline V gene encodes CDR1 KGHSH and CDR2 LQKENI. J lost 6 bases, V lost 6 bases, and 11 bases had no gene match. This CDR3 has 15 residues. CDR3 sequence: CASSAGQGKMHGYTF. The CDR3 DNA reads TGTGCCAGCTCGGCGGGACAGGGTAAAATGCATGGCTACACCTTC.

This clone came up once. CDR3 DNA: TGTGCCAGCAGCGTACAACCGGGACAGGGCTCTTCGGGTACGCAGTATTTT. This encodes CASSVQPGQGSSGTQYF. This chain links TRBV9 with TRBJ2-3, with 9 bases lining up with TRBD1. V dropped 1 base and J dropped 8; count of bases not matched to a gene: 14. Germline CDR1 and CDR2: SGDLS and YYNGEE. This CDR3 contains 17 residues.

The chain uses TRBV28 and TRBJ1-4; D uncertain. V lost 1 base to trimming and J lost 11 bases, with 5 bases between them. Germline CDR1 reads MDHEN; CDR2 reads SYDVKM. The CDR3 covers 11 residues. CDR3 DNA: TGTGCCAGCAGTTTATTCGCGAAACTGTTTTTT. Translation gives CASSLFAKLFF. Drawing the rest from reference TRBV28 and TRBJ1-4, the complete variable domain is DVKVTQSSRYLVKRTGEKVFLECVQDMDHENMFWYRQDPGLGLRLIYFSYDVKMKEKGDIPEGYSVSREKKERFSLILESASTNQTSMYLCASSLFAKLFFGSGTQLSVL.

The chain combines TRBV6-1 with TRBJ2-5; TRBD2 matches 8 bases. V was pared by 4 bases and J by 2 bases, with 9 bases of the junction left unmatched. The CDR3 covers 16 residues. The V gene's germline CDR1 is MNHNS and CDR2 SASEGT. The DNA for the CDR3 is TGTGCCAGCAGTGTGCTACTAGCGGTGCGACAAGAGACCCAGTACTTC. This sequence encodes CASSVLLAVRQETQYF.

The chain employs TRBV6-5 and TRBJ1-5; D ambiguous. The CDR3 loop spans 13 amino acids. Germline V gene sequence: CDR1 MNHEY, CDR2 SVGAGI. Trimming removed 2 bases at V and 6 bases at J, with 8 bases between. CDR3 nucleotide sequence: TGTGCCAGCAGTTACGATGCGGGTCAGCCCCAGCATTTT. It yields the protein CASSYDAGQPQHF.

This chain uses TRBV5-8 with TRBJ1-5, with D possibly being TRBD1 (5 bases). The germline V and J ends were trimmed by 3 bases and 4 bases, with 17 bases remaining between them. There are 16 residues in the CDR3. The germline V gene has CDR1 SGHTS and CDR2 YDEGEE. The DNA of the CDR3 is TGTGCCAGCAGCTACACCGTAAGGGGTCGGAATCAGCCCCAGCATTTT. Protein: CASSYTVRGRNQPQHF.

This clone was observed a single time. The chain carries TRBV19 and TRBJ2-3; 7 bases align to TRBD1. CDR1 and CDR2 (germline): LNHDA, SQIVND (reference sequence). The V segment lost 7 bases and the J segment 0 bases; nucleotides outside the gene matches: 7. The CDR3 consists of 15 residues. CDR3 residues: CASTSSGGSTDTQYF. CDR3 coding DNA: TGTGCCAGTACCTCTTCAGGGGGTAGCACAGATACGCAGTATTTT.

This clone was seen just once. The V call is TRBV5-1, the J call TRBJ2-7; TRBD1 agrees at 11 bases. The germline CDR1 and CDR2 sequences are SGHRS and YFSETQ. V was clipped by 5 bases and J by 3 bases; unmatched bases: 10. The CDR3 is 16 amino acids. The CDR3, as DNA: TGCGCCAGCAGTTCGATCCCCGGGACAGGGGGCTACGAGCAGTACTTC. Translation: CASSSIPGTGGYEQYF. Drawing the rest from reference TRBV5-1 and TRBJ2-7, the complete variable domain is KAGVTQTPRYLIKTRGQQVTLSCSPISGHRSVSWYQQTPGQGLQFLFEYFSETQRNKGNFPGRFSGRQFSNSRSEMNVSTLELGDSALYLCASSSIPGTGGYEQYFGPGTRLTVT.

The rearrangement uses TRBV10-2 and TRBJ1-2; D is perhaps TRBD1 (5 bases). CDR3 size: 12 residues. The germline CDR1 and CDR2 sequences are WSHSY and SAAADI. Trimming removed 8 bases from V and 8 bases from J, with 15 bases in between. This CDR3 reads CASGGSGRGYTF. CDR3 sequence (DNA): TGCGCCAGCGGGGGGTCCGGGAGAGGCTACACCTTC.

The chain carries TRBV7-9 and TRBJ2-7, with TRBD2 matching 12 bases. The ends lost 1 base at V and 2 bases at J; junction bases unmatched: 3. This CDR3 has 16 amino acids. Germline V gives CDR1 SEHNR, CDR2 FQNEAQ (reference sequence). For the CDR3, the DNA is TGTGCCAGCAGCTTAGAGCTAGCGGGGGGGGCCTACGAGCAGTACTTC. This sequence encodes CASSLELAGGAYEQYF.

The chain is built from TRBV7-9 and TRBJ2-7, with 7 bases fitting TRBD1. Germline CDR1 is SEHNR and CDR2 is FQNEAQ (reference sequence). CDR3 length: 15 amino acids. With V trimmed by 1 base and J by 2 bases, 5 bases remained unmatched. The CDR3 nucleotides are TGTGCCAGCAGCTTAGGGACAGGTGTGACCTACGAGCAGTACTTC. It codes for CASSLGTGVTYEQYF.

The rearrangement uses TRBV10-1 and TRBJ2-7, with 7 bases identical to TRBD1. The germline V gene encodes CDR1 WNHNN and CDR2 SYGVQD (reference sequence). CDR3 length equals 14 residues. Trimming removed 0 bases from V and 6 bases from J; junction bases left unmatched: 5. CDR3 region: CASSESTGASEQYF. CDR3 nucleotides: TGCGCCAGCAGTGAGTCAACAGGGGCGAGCGAGCAGTACTTC.

The gene calls are TRBV12-5 and TRBJ1-1; D is possibly TRBD1 (5 bases). There are 11 residues in the CDR3. V was clipped by 1 base and J by 8 bases, with 5 bases between them. Germline CDR1 reads LGHNT; CDR2 reads FRNRAP. CDR3 residues: CASGLEGEAFF. CDR3 in DNA: TGTGCTAGTGGTTTGGAGGGGGAAGCTTTCTTT.

This clone was picked up one time. V gene TRBV9 combines with J gene TRBJ2-3; 10 nucleotides align to TRBD2. The germline gives CDR1 SGDLS, CDR2 YYNGEE. The V segment lost 2 bases and the J segment 1 base; nucleotides outside the gene matches: 4. The CDR3 loop spans 16 amino acids. This CDR3 reads CASSVFLAGGTDTQYF. The CDR3 DNA sequence: TGTGCCAGCAGCGTTTTTCTAGCGGGGGGCACAGATACGCAGTATTTT.

The CDR3 DNA reads TGTGCCAGCAGCTTAGTTAGGGGGCGGACCAACACTGAAGCTTTCTTT. It is translated as CASSLVRGRTNTEAFF. The chain has TRBV7-2 and TRBJ1-1; 7 nucleotides agree with TRBD1. CDR1 is SGHTA, CDR2 FQGNSA, per germline. The V and J ends lost 1 base and 2 bases, in that order; junction bases with no gene match: 7. This CDR3 has 16 residues.

The chain links TRBV27 to TRBJ2-2, with D maybe TRBD2 (7 bases). The germline V gene encodes CDR1 MNHEY and CDR2 SMNVEV (reference sequence). V lost 8 bases and J lost 6, with 16 bases in between. This CDR3 is built from 14 residues. Written as DNA, the CDR3 is TGTGCCAGCTGGGGGGGGCTCGGGGCCGGGGAGCTGTTTTTT. Its protein is CASWGGLGAGELFF.